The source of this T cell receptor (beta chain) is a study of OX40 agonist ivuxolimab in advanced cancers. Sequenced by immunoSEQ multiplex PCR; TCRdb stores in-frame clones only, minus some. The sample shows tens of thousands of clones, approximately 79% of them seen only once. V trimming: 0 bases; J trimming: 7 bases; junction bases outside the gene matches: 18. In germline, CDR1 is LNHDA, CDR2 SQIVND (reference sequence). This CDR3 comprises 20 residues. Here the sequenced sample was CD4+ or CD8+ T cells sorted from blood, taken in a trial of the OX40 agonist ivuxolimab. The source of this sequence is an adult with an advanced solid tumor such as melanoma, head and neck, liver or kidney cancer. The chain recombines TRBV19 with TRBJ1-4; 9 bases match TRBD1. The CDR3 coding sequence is TGTGCCAGTAGTATAGATTTTCTGGGGACAGGGAGCCCCAACACTGAAAAACTGTTTTTT. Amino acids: CASSIDFLGTGSPNTEKLFF.